A selection of T cell receptor beta chains follows, all from one sample in a study of vaccination effects on CD4 cells after COVID-19. These receptors' targets are unknown. Clones were sequenced by immunoSEQ multiplex PCR, and TCRdb holds only the in-frame ones, with some missing. Among 20,000 to 25,000 clones listed, around 72% were seen once. The material was CD4+ T cells from PBMCs cultured with HCoV-NL63 spike peptides, obtained before COVID-19 vaccination. The receptors derive from a human donor who received a COVID-19 vaccine. The CDR3 runs from the conserved cysteine through the conserved F or W. Fields, in order: V gene, clone size, J gene, D gene, CDR3 protein, CDR3 DNA. D genes are given only for firm matches. The size field is filled for only some rows; it gives once, few, many or a size class.

TRBV3-1/TRBV3-2	.	TRBJ2-5	TRBD1	CASSQDPTGGRETQYF	TGTGCCAGCAGCCAAGACCCGACAGGGGGCAGGGAGACCCAGTACTTC
TRBV11-2	few	TRBJ2-1	.	CASSPVAIYNEQFF	TGTGCCAGCAGCCCCGTGGCAATCTACAATGAGCAGTTCTTC
TRBV6-6	.	TRBJ1-2	.	CASRRGTQPNYGYTF	TGTGCCAGCAGACGCGGGACCCAGCCTAACTATGGCTACACCTTC
TRBV2	.	TRBJ2-7	TRBD2	CASRGGSGGSRVHEQYF	TGTGCCAGCAGGGGGGGTAGCGGGGGATCCCGGGTCCACGAGCAGTACTTC
TRBV5-1	.	TRBJ1-3	.	CASSLAGGGNTIYF	TGCGCCAGCAGCTTGGCAGGAGGTGGAAACACCATATATTTT
TRBV4-3	few	TRBJ1-6	.	CASSQKAQNSPLHF	TGCGCCAGCAGCCAAAAGGCTCAGAATTCACCCCTCCACTTT
TRBV5-4	.	TRBJ2-3	TRBD2	CASSPRLAGVSDTQYF	TGTGCCAGCAGCCCCCGACTAGCGGGAGTGTCAGATACGCAGTATTTT
TRBV6-5	.	TRBJ2-5	.	CASSRQYQETQYF	TGTGCCAGCTCGAGACAGTACCAAGAGACCCAGTACTTC
TRBV28	.	TRBJ1-2	.	CASIGTSENYGYTF	TGTGCCAGCATAGGGACCTCGGAGAACTATGGCTACACCTTC
TRBV10-1	few	TRBJ2-1	.	CASRYRSPYYNEQFF	TGCGCCAGCAGGTACAGATCCCCCTATTACAATGAGCAGTTCTTC
TRBV2	.	TRBJ1-4	TRBD1	CASRSGTVTEKLFF	TGTGCCAGCAGATCCGGGACAGTAACTGAAAAACTGTTTTTT
TRBV7-9	.	TRBJ1-2	.	CASSSNLVGFDGYTF	TGTGCCAGCAGCTCAAATCTAGTAGGGTTTGATGGCTACACCTTC
TRBV6-5	.	TRBJ1-5	TRBD1	CASSSGDRVGQPQHF	TGTGCCAGCAGTTCCGGGGACAGGGTAGGTCAGCCCCAGCATTTT
TRBV6-5	.	TRBJ1-1	TRBD1	CASKQGAGTEAFF	TGTGCCAGCAAACAGGGGGCTGGCACTGAAGCTTTCTTT
TRBV27	.	TRBJ2-1	TRBD1	CASSSQGALVFRQFF	TGTGCCAGCAGTTCCCAGGGGGCGTTAGTTTTTCGCCAGTTCTTC
TRBV7-9	.	TRBJ1-2	.	CASSLKAGQNYGYTF	TGTGCCAGCAGCTTAAAGGCAGGACAAAACTATGGCTACACCTTC
TRBV6-1	.	TRBJ1-1	.	CASSEEGLTEAFF	TGTGCCAGCAGTGAAGAAGGGCTCACTGAAGCTTTCTTT
TRBV7-8	.	TRBJ2-1	TRBD2	CASSLVVAGERTYNEQFF	TGTGCCAGCAGCTTAGTTGTGGCGGGAGAAAGAACCTACAATGAGCAGTTCTTC
TRBV6-6	.	TRBJ1-2	.	CASIPLGLQGYTF	TGTGCCAGCATTCCCCTGGGACTGCAAGGCTACACCTTC
TRBV19	.	TRBJ1-1	TRBD1	CASSDRATEAFF	TGTGCCAGTAGTGACAGGGCAACTGAAGCTTTCTTT
TRBV15	.	TRBJ1-2	.	CATNRDLPGVTHGYTF	TGTGCCACCAACAGAGACTTGCCCGGGGTAACCCATGGCTACACCTTC
TRBV2	few	TRBJ2-1	TRBD2	CASSELAGGYNEQFF	TGTGCCAGCAGTGAACTAGCGGGAGGTTACAATGAGCAGTTCTTC
TRBV28	.	TRBJ2-1	TRBD2	CASSLSGLAGRNEQFF	TGTGCCAGCAGTTTGTCGGGACTAGCGGGAAGGAATGAGCAGTTCTTC
TRBV5-6	once	TRBJ1-2	TRBD1	CASSGPTGSGGVGYTF	TGTGCCAGCAGCGGGCCGACAGGGTCAGGTGGGGTTGGCTACACCTTC
TRBV6-5	.	TRBJ1-6	.	CASSYGGLGSPLHF	TGTGCCAGCAGTTACGGGGGCCTGGGTTCACCCCTCCACTTT
TRBV5-1	.	TRBJ2-2	.	CASSLERNTGELFF	TGCGCCAGCAGCTTGGAACGGAACACCGGGGAGCTGTTTTTT
TRBV7-2	.	TRBJ2-4	TRBD1	CASSVGQGRNIQYF	TGTGCCAGCAGCGTAGGACAGGGGAGGAACATTCAGTACTTC
TRBV12-3/TRBV12-4	.	TRBJ1-4	TRBD1	CASSRDRNEKLFF	TGTGCCAGCAGCCGGGACAGGAATGAAAAACTGTTTTTT
TRBV7-2	.	TRBJ2-1	TRBD1	CASSRDRANYNEQFF	TGTGCCAGCAGCCGGGACAGGGCTAACTACAATGAGCAGTTCTTC
TRBV6-2/TRBV6-3	once	TRBJ1-1	.	CASSHGTEAFF	TGTGCCAGCAGCCATGGTACTGAAGCTTTCTTT
TRBV7-9	.	TRBJ2-7	.	CASGGGRFAYEQYF	TGTGCCAGCGGGGGTGGCAGGTTCGCCTACGAGCAGTACTTC
TRBV7-2	.	TRBJ1-1	.	CASSLVPRPNTEAFF	TGTGCCAGCAGCTTAGTCCCCAGGCCGAACACTGAAGCTTTCTTT